This is a list of T cell receptor beta chains from one sample in a study of blood T cell repertoires in COVID-19. The assay was immunoSEQ multiplex PCR, and TCRdb's table has in-frame clones only and misses some. The profile shows around 77,000 clones, more than 85% of them singletons. The material sequenced was peripheral blood. The receptors stem from an older woman with active COVID-19. Each CDR3 is given with its conserved first and last residue. The order of the fields is J gene, V gene, D gene, CDR3 protein. The D gene is left open where the match is weak.

TRBJ2-3	TRBV29-1	TRBD2	CSVERAGGGTDTQYF
TRBJ1-1	TRBV7-8	-	CASSRMATEAFF
TRBJ1-4	TRBV18	TRBD1	CASSLQGAFGEKLFF
TRBJ2-5	TRBV3-1/TRBV3-2	TRBD1	CASSQSTGGGQETQYF
TRBJ2-7	TRBV18	-	CASSPARDKAEQYF
TRBJ1-4	TRBV7-2	-	CASSLVPGGRTNEKLFF
TRBJ2-1	TRBV6-6	-	CASSPRGITMIEQFF
TRBJ2-1	TRBV27	TRBD2	CASSLRGSGPYNEQFF
TRBJ2-5	TRBV5-1	TRBD2	CASSLSSGQETQYF
TRBJ2-7	TRBV6-1	-	CASSDLYEQYF
TRBJ2-3	TRBV29-1	-	CSVELFESDTQYF
TRBJ1-2	TRBV30	-	CAWSVSQTNYGYTF
TRBJ2-6	TRBV4-2	TRBD2	CASSQSPTLAGGYAGANVLTF
TRBJ2-1	TRBV10-3	TRBD2	CAIREGGENEQFF
TRBJ2-2	TRBV5-4	-	CASSPGTGELFF
TRBJ1-1	TRBV9	TRBD1	CASSPHISTGVKTEAFF
TRBJ2-1	TRBV24-1	TRBD1	CATSDFRRAQGVNEQFF
TRBJ2-5	TRBV30	TRBD2	CAWSPNIAGKETQYF
TRBJ1-1	TRBV10-1	-	CASRAWTDTEAFF
TRBJ2-6	TRBV28	TRBD1	CASSNRGPGANVLTF
TRBJ1-1	TRBV5-1	-	CASSLVQGNTEAFF
TRBJ2-7	TRBV28	TRBD2	CASIPGGLAGVYEQYF
TRBJ1-1	TRBV3-1/TRBV3-2	-	CASREGGTEAFF
TRBJ1-1	TRBV11-2	-	CASSTQQGASTEAFF
TRBJ2-1	TRBV6-5	-	CASSISGSGYNEQFF
TRBJ2-3	TRBV6-5	-	CASRLTSSSDTQYF
TRBJ2-3	TRBV2	TRBD2	CASSEAWTSGRTDTQYF
TRBJ2-1	TRBV7-2	-	CASGPTYGRANEQFF
TRBJ1-6	TRBV7-9	-	CASRLTQGSPLHF
TRBJ2-5	TRBV3-1/TRBV3-2	TRBD2	CASSHLQAGERETQYF
TRBJ2-3	TRBV11-2	TRBD1	CASSLRGGTGVGDTQYF
TRBJ2-7	TRBV6-6	TRBD2	CASTGGGSSHEQYF
TRBJ1-2	TRBV28	-	CASSWTHTGQQYGYTF
TRBJ2-7	TRBV7-2	TRBD1	CASSTGTATYEQYF
TRBJ1-6	TRBV18	-	CASSGGPDRYNSPLHF
TRBJ1-5	TRBV5-8	-	CASSLLSGEGQPQHF
TRBJ1-2	TRBV18	TRBD1	CASSQDRAEGYTF
TRBJ2-6	TRBV7-9	TRBD1	CASSSYAQGAGANVLTF
TRBJ2-5	TRBV5-1	TRBD2	CASSKGGGPQETQYF